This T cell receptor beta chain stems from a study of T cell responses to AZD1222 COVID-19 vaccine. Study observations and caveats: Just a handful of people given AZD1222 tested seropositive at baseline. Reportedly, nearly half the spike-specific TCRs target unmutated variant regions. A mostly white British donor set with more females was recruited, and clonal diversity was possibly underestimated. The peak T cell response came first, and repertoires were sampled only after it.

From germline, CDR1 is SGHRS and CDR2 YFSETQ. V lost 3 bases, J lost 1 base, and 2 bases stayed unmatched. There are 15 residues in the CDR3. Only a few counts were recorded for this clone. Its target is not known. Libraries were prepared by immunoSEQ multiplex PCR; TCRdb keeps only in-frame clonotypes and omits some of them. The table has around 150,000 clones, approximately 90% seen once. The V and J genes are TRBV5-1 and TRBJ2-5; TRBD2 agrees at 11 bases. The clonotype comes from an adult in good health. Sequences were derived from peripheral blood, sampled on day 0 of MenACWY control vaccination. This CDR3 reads CASSSSGGRQETQYF. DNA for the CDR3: TGCGCCAGCAGCTCTAGCGGGGGGCGCCAAGAGACCCAGTACTTC.